These 8 T cell receptor beta chains came from one sample sequenced in a study of patients and donors after allogeneic stem cell transplantation. Each CDR3 protein is one row after TCRdb ran MiXCR on the RT-PCR reads. The repertoire holds around 200,000 distinct CDR3 sequences, with around two fifths as singletons. The sample consisted of blood, either unsorted or a sorted T cell fraction (not recorded which). The source of these receptors is a human donor who was either an allogeneic HSCT recipient or a stem cell or donor lymphocyte infusion donor (not recorded which). It is not recorded whose cells these are; they may come from a transplant donor.

The chain has TRBV12-3 or TRBV12-4 and TRBJ1-2; a possible D gene is TRBD1 (5 bases). V lost 3 bases to trimming and J lost 4 bases, with 6 bases between them. The CDR3 loop spans 12 amino acids. CDR3 protein: CASSFGGYGYTF. CDR3 DNA: TGTGCCAGCAGTTTCGGGGGCTATGGCTACACCTTC.

This chain links TRBV20-1 with TRBJ1-5; 10 nucleotides align to TRBD1. CDR3 size: 18 residues. V was clipped by 5 bases and J by 3 bases; unmatched bases: 16. CDR1 DFQATT and CDR2 SNEGSKA come from the germline V gene (reference sequence). The CDR3 DNA is TGCAGTGCTGCCGAGGGGGGACAGGGGTCGAGCGACAATCAGCCCCAGCATTTT. This codes for CSAAEGGQGSSDNQPQHF.

The J gene is TRBJ2-2, the V gene TRBV5-6; 8 nucleotides agree with TRBD1. V trimming: 4 bases; J trimming: 5 bases; junction bases outside the gene matches: 13. The CDR3 runs 17 residues. From germline, CDR1 is SGHDT and CDR2 YYEEEE. For the CDR3, the DNA is TGTGCCAGCAGCCTAACTTTTGACAGGGGAAGGACCGGGGAGCTGTTTTTT. It is translated as CASSLTFDRGRTGELFF.

This clonotype has a handful of counts. The chain has TRBV7-2 and TRBJ2-5, with D unclear. CDR1 is SGHTA and CDR2 is FQGNSA in the germline V gene. There are 11 residues in the CDR3. V dropped 6 bases and J dropped 5 bases, with 7 bases sitting between them. Written as DNA, the CDR3 is TGTGCCAGCAGAGCAAGGGAGACCCAGTACTTC. This codes for CASRARETQYF.

This clonotype has just one count. This rearrangement joins TRBV2 to TRBJ1-5; D call uncertain. V lost 6 bases to trimming and J lost 0 bases, with 9 bases between them. Germline CDR1 is SNHLY and CDR2 is FYNNEI. This CDR3 is built from 14 residues. CDR3 residues: CASRESYSNQPQHF. The DNA for the CDR3 is TGTGCCAGCAGGGAGAGCTATAGCAATCAGCCCCAGCATTTT.

The chain employs TRBV20-1 and TRBJ2-2; 7 bases are a match to TRBD1. CDR3 size: 14 residues. J was trimmed by 4 bases and V by 3 bases; bases with no gene match: 5. CDR1 is DFQATT and CDR2 is SNEGSKA in the germline V gene (reference sequence). DNA of the CDR3: TGCAGTGCTAGTGACAGGGTTCGCACCGGGGAGCTGTTTTTT. This gives the protein CSASDRVRTGELFF.

In regard to this clonotype: Relative to the germline gene, one junction end is altered; a read error may explain this. This chain links TRBV5-1 with TRBJ2-5; D possibly matches TRBD1 or TRBD2 (6 bases each). Per the germline V gene, CDR1 is SGHRS and CDR2 is YFSETQ. The CDR3 covers 14 residues. The CDR3 nucleotides are TGCGCCAGCAGCCAAGGGGGGACCCAAGTGACCCAGTACTTC. Amino acids: CASSQGGTQVTQYF.

The chain employs TRBV12-3 or TRBV12-4 and TRBJ1-5; no clear D. CDR3 length: 14 residues. Deletions cut 0 bases from V and 3 bases from J, with 6 bases between. CDR3 coding DNA: TGTGCCAGCAGTTTAGCAGGGTCCAATCAGCCCCAGCATTTT. Amino acid sequence: CASSLAGSNQPQHF.